These 9 T cell receptor beta chains came from one sample sequenced in a study of blood T cell repertoires in COVID-19. Only in-frame clones appear in the TCRdb table, and some are missing; sequencing was by immunoSEQ multiplex PCR. The sample lists around 250,000 clones; around 90% were seen once. Sequencing was performed on PBMCs or T cells enriched from blood (not recorded which). The receptors shown here come from a woman between 50 and 59 years old who had recovered from COVID-19.

With regard to this clone: The same CDR3 also results from other DNA sequences found in this sample. V is TRBV29-1 and J is TRBJ1-5; tentatively, D is TRBD1 (5 bases). CDR1 is SQVTM and CDR2 is ANQGSEA in the germline V gene. This CDR3 has 13 residues. Trimming took 4 bases from V and 7 from J, leaving 14 bases between them. For the CDR3, the DNA is TGCAGCGTTGTGGGGGGTCCAGGCCAGCCCCAGCATTTT. Amino acid sequence: CSVVGGPGQPQHF. Variable domain in full (rest from reference TRBV29-1 and TRBJ1-5): SAVISQKPSRDICQRGTSLTIQCQVDSQVTMMFWYRQQPGQSLTLIATANQGSEATYESGFVIDKFPISRPNLTFSTLTVSNMSPEDSSIYLCSVVGGPGQPQHFGDGTRLSIL.

The gene calls are TRBV10-3 and TRBJ1-6; 7 bases match TRBD1. The CDR3 consists of 15 residues. The germline V gene has CDR1 ENHRY and CDR2 SYGVKD. J lost 5 bases, V lost 3 bases, and 4 bases had no gene match. The CDR3 is CAISESGTDNSPLHF. For the CDR3, the DNA is TGTGCCATCAGTGAATCCGGGACAGATAATTCACCCCTCCACTTT.

The genes are TRBV21-1 and TRBJ1-4. TRBV21-1 is flagged as a pseudogene. The CDR3 is 11 residues long. The CDR3 sequence: CASTFNEKLFF. In DNA form, the CDR3 reads TGTGCCAGCACGTTCAATGAAAAACTGTTTTTT.

The gene calls are TRBV4-1 and TRBJ1-1; possibly TRBD1 for D (5 bases). The V gene's germline CDR1 is MGHRA and CDR2 YSYEKL. The CDR3 runs 13 residues. With 6 bases removed from V and 0 bases from J, the gap between germline ends came to 8 bases. Written as DNA, the CDR3 is TGCGCCAGCAGTACCAGGGTGAACACTGAAGCTTTCTTT. This encodes CASSTRVNTEAFF.

The V call is TRBV27, the J call TRBJ2-3, with a possible D match to TRBD1 (6 bases). This CDR3 comprises 13 residues. In germline, CDR1 is MNHEY, CDR2 SMNVEV (reference sequence). V was trimmed by 8 bases and J by 9 bases, leaving 18 bases between them. The CDR3 is CASRDTLAETQYF. The CDR3 DNA sequence: TGTGCCAGCCGGGACACCCTGGCCGAGACGCAGTATTTT.

J is TRBJ1-2 and V is TRBV7-2; tentatively, D is TRBD1 (6 bases). The CDR3 extends over 15 amino acids. The germline CDR1 and CDR2 sequences are SGHTA and FQGNSA. Trimming cost V 4 bases and J 2 bases, with 14 bases left between them. CDR3 bases: TGTGCCAGCAGCTCGTACGGTGGGGGCAACTATGGCTACACCTTC. As protein: CASSSYGGGNYGYTF.

This rearrangement joins TRBV4-2 to TRBJ1-5; 10 positions match TRBD1. J gave up 6 bases and V 0 bases, and 5 bases lay outside the gene matches. The CDR3 consists of 16 residues. Germline values: CDR1 LGHNA, CDR2 YNFKEQ. As DNA, the CDR3 is TGTGCCAGCAGCCAAGATGGGACAGGGGCTACTCAGCCCCAGCATTTT. Protein: CASSQDGTGATQPQHF.

This chain uses TRBV14 with TRBJ1-2; D remains ambiguous. Germline CDR1 and CDR2: SGHDN and FVKESK. Deletions cut 0 bases from V and 8 bases from J, with 10 bases between. The CDR3 length is 13 residues. Here the CDR3 DNA reads TGTGCCAGCAGCCAAGATCGAGCGTGGGGCTACACCTTC. Protein sequence: CASSQDRAWGYTF.

The chain has TRBV28 and TRBJ2-2; tentatively, D is TRBD1 (6 bases). The CDR3 is made up of 14 amino acids. Germline V CDR1 and CDR2: MDHEN, SYDVKM. V lost 2 bases and J lost 6, with 10 bases in between. The CDR3 is CASSLDAGAGELFF. CDR3 nucleotide sequence: TGTGCCAGCAGTTTAGATGCAGGGGCCGGGGAGCTGTTTTTT.